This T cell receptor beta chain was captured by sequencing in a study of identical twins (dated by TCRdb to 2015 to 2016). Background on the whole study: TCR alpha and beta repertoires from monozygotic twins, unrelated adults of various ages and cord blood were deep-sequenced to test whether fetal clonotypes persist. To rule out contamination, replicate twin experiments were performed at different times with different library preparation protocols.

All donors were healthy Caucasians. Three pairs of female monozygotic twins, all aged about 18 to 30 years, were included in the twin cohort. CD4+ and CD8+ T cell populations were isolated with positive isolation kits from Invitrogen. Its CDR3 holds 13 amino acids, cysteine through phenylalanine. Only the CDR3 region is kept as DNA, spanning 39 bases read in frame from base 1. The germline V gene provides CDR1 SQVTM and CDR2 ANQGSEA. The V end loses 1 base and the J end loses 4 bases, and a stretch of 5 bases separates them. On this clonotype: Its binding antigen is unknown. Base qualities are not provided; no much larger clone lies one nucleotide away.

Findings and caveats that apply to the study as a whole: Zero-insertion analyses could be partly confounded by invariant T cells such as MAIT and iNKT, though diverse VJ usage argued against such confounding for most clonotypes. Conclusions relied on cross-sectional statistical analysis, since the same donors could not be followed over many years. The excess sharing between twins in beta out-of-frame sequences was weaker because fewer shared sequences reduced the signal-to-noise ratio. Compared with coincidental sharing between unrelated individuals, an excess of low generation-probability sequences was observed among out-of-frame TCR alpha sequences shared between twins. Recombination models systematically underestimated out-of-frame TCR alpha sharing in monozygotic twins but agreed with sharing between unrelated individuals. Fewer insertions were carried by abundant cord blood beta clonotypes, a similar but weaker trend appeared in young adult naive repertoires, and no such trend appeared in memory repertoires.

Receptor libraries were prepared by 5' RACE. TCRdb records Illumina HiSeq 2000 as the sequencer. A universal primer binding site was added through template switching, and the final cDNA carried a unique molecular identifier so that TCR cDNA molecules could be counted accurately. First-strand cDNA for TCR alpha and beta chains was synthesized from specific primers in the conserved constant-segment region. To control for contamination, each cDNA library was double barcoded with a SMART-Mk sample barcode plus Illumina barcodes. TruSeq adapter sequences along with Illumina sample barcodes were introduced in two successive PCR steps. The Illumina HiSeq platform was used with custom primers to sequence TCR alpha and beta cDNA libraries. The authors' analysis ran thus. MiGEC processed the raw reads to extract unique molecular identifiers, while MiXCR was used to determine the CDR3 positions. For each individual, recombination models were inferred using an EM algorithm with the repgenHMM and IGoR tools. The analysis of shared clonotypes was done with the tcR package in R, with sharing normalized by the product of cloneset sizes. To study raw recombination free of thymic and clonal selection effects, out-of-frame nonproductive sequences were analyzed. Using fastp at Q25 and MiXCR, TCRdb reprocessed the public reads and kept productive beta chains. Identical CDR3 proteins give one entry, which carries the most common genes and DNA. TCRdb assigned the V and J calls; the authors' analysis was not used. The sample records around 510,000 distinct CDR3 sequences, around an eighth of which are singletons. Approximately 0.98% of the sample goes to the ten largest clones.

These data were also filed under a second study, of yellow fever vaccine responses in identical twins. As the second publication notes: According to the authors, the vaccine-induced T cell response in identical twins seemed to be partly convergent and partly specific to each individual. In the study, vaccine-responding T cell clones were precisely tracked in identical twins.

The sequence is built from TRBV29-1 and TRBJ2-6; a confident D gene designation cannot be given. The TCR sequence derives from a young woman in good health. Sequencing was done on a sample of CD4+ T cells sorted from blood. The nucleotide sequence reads TGCAGCGTTGAAGGGGCCGGGGCCAACGTCCTGACTTTC. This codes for CSVEGAGANVLTF.